One and the same sample provided the 16 T cell receptor beta chains below, sequenced in a study of tumor-infiltrating lymphocytes in primary liver carcinoma. TCR beta cDNA was reverse-transcribed from 450 to 500 ng of total RNA. The reaction used a constant-region primer and ProtoScript II reverse transcriptase. Amplification in three nested multiplex PCR rounds with slightly modified ARM-PCR gave rise to TCR beta libraries. Two initial PCR rounds of 10 to 11 cycles each paired TRBV1-TRBV30 forward primers with a C-beta reverse primer. MiXCR, run by TCRdb on the multiplex PCR reads, gives a single entry per CDR3 protein. The sample consists of about 120,000 distinct CDR3 sequences, around two thirds of them appearing once. Co-extraction of RNA and DNA was performed on about 19-33 mg of unsorted bulk tissue. The sequenced sample was tumor-adjacent normal liver tissue. The receptors come from an older woman with primary liver carcinoma and hepatitis B virus infection.

As to this clonotype: The germline gene is not matched at one end of the junction; a read error may be the cause. This chain links TRBV4-1 with TRBJ2-5; 7 nucleotides line up with TRBD2. Germline CDR1 and CDR2: MGHRA and YSYEKL. The CDR3 extends over 14 amino acids. CDR3 protein: CANSKRTREETQYF. The CDR3, as DNA: TGCGCCAACAGCAAGCGCACCCGGGAGGAGACCCAGTACTTT.

This chain uses TRBV12-3 or TRBV12-4 with TRBJ2-1; D remains unclear. The CDR3 extends over 15 amino acids. Trimming left V 7 bases short and J 4 bases short, with 17 bases between. CDR3 sequence reads: CASTFRDGFYNEQFF. The CDR3 DNA follows: TGTGCCAGCACTTTCCGAGACGGATTTTACAATGAGCAGTTCTTC.

This rearrangement joins TRBV28 to TRBJ2-3, with a possible D match to TRBD1 (7 bases). In germline, CDR1 is MDHEN, CDR2 SYDVKM. The germline V and J ends were trimmed by 10 bases and 6 bases, with 23 bases remaining between them. The length of the CDR3 is 15 residues. CDR3 nucleotides: TGTGCCACCTTGGGGACAGTCCCAGGGAGGGATACGCAGTATTTT. This gives the protein CATLGTVPGRDTQYF.

The chain employs TRBV5-1 and TRBJ2-1; possibly TRBD1 for D (6 bases). Germline V CDR1 and CDR2: SGHRS, YFSETQ. The length of the CDR3 is 18 residues. V was cut by 7 bases and J by 2 bases, with 25 bases left in between. The CDR3 nucleotides are TGCGCCAGCCTGGGGGCTAGCTGGGTCTTTAGGACCTACAATGAGCAGTTCTTC. As protein: CASLGASWVFRTYNEQFF. The full variable domain, with the rest looked up from reference TRBV5-1 and TRBJ2-1, is KAGVTQTPRYLIKTRGQQVTLSCSPISGHRSVSWYQQTPGQGLQFLFEYFSETQRNKGNFPGRFSGRQFSNSRSEMNVSTLELGDSALYLCASLGASWVFRTYNEQFFGPGTRLTVL.

With regard to this clonotype: Here the CDR3 omits its conserved ending phenylalanine or tryptophan, so a read error is the likely source. The V call is TRBV28, the J call TRBJ2-3; no firm D call. CDR1 MDHEN and CDR2 SYDVKM come from the germline V gene. The CDR3 has 12 residues. The CDR3 loop is CASSFSRDTQYS. In DNA, the CDR3 is TGCGCCAGTAGTTTTTCTAGAGATACGCAGTATTCT.

This clonotype was detected only a few times. An end of the junction does not agree with germline; a read error may underlie this. V gene TRBV6-5 combines with J gene TRBJ1-1; D not resolved. This CDR3 spans 12 amino acids. The germline CDR1 and CDR2 sequences are MNHEY and SVGAGI. DNA of the CDR3: TGTGCCAGCAGTGCCCGGCAGACTGAAGCCTTCTTT. Amino acid sequence: CASSARQTEAFF.

This clonotype was observed a handful of times. The chain has TRBV12-3 or TRBV12-4 and TRBJ1-2; the D is unclear. Trimming stripped 7 bases from V and 2 bases from J, with 11 bases between. There are 13 residues in the CDR3. The CDR3 nucleotides read TGTGCCAGCAATACTGACGGGAACTATGGCTACACCTTC. Translation: CASNTDGNYGYTF.

This chain joins TRBV7-9 and TRBJ2-2; D remains ambiguous. Germline CDR1 is SEHNR and CDR2 is FQNEAQ (reference sequence). V dropped 5 bases and J dropped 4 bases, with 17 bases sitting between them. This CDR3 has 16 amino acids. DNA of the CDR3: TGTGCCAGCAGCATCCCCGGGCTAACGGGCACCGGGGAGCTGTTTTTT. Its protein is CASSIPGLTGTGELFF.

A note on this clonotype: A much bigger clone sits one base away, suggesting this may be a read error. The chain uses TRBV6-4 and TRBJ2-3; maybe TRBD2 (5 bases). CDR1 is MRHNA, CDR2 SNTAGT, per germline. This CDR3 contains 14 residues. Here the CDR3 reads CASSVLADTYTQYF. The CDR3 DNA sequence: TGTGCCAGCAGTGTCCTAGCTGACACATATACGCAGTATTTT.

This clonotype was found once. Because the CDR3 is missing its conserved closing phenylalanine or tryptophan, this is likely a read error. It is unclear where the CDR3 begins or ends on the DNA, so no DNA is shown, and the CDR3 is as TCRdb lists it. The chain employs TRBV11-1 and TRBJ2-3; TRBD2, the table's D call, lacks a check against the DNA. Per germline, CDR1 SGHAT and CDR2 FQDESV (reference sequence). The CDR3 totals 14 residues, both ends included. The CDR3 sequence: CASSPRQRVGESHY.

This clonotype was picked up many times. The V gene is TRBV6-5, the J gene TRBJ2-1; 10 positions match TRBD2. The CDR3 spans 16 residues. CDR1 and CDR2 from the germline V gene are MNHEY and SVGAGI. V lost 5 bases, J lost 9 bases, and 13 bases stayed unmatched. Here the CDR3 DNA reads TGTGCCAGCAGTCCCGCTAGCGGGAGAGGGCCCAGTGAGCAGTTCTTC. Its translation: CASSPASGRGPSEQFF.

The table lists this clonotype with a few counts. Being one base from a much bigger clone, this may be a read error. The CDR3 sequence: CASSSASGYTEAFF. For the CDR3, the DNA is TGTGCCAGCAGCTCAGCGAGTGGGTACACTGAAGCTTTCTTT. V is TRBV7-8 and J is TRBJ1-1; D unresolved. Germline CDR1 is SGHVS and CDR2 is FQNEAQ. V lost 4 bases and J 3 bases, leaving 12 bases between the germline ends. The CDR3 totals 14 residues.

The chain has TRBV20-1 and TRBJ1-6; a possible D gene is TRBD1 (6 bases). V lost 0 bases and J 0 bases, leaving 15 bases between the germline ends. Germline V gene sequence: CDR1 DFQATT, CDR2 SNEGSKA (reference sequence). The CDR3 consists of 18 residues. CDR3: CSARDRGRGSSYNSPLHF. Here the CDR3 DNA reads TGCAGTGCTAGAGATCGCGGAAGGGGGAGCTCCTATAATTCACCCCTCCACTTT.

Many counts were recorded for this clonotype. The rearrangement uses TRBV29-1 and TRBJ2-3, with D unclear. The CDR3 has 10 residues. V lost 7 bases, J lost 2 bases, and 4 bases lay in between. Per germline, CDR1 SQVTM and CDR2 ANQGSEA. The CDR3 DNA reads as TGCAGCGAAAACACAGATACGCAGTATTTT. Translation: CSENTDTQYF.

This clonotype showed up just a few times. J is TRBJ1-1 and V is TRBV7-3, with D uncertain. Germline V lookup: CDR1 SGHTA, CDR2 FQGTGA. This CDR3 comprises 13 residues. Trimming removed 6 bases from V and 2 bases from J, with 10 bases in between. CDR3 nucleotides: TGTGCCAGCAGTAGGGATTTCAACACTGAAGCTTTCTTT. Amino acids: CASSRDFNTEAFF.

This clonotype showed up many times. The chain combines TRBV28 with TRBJ1-1, with D tentatively TRBD1 (6 bases). Germline V gives CDR1 MDHEN, CDR2 SYDVKM. The V gene lost 4 bases and the J gene lost 1 base, with 13 bases spanning the gap. This CDR3 is 15 amino acids long. The CDR3 DNA follows: TGTGCCAGCAGTTCGACAGGCGGTGAGAACACTGAAGCTTTCTTT. Protein product: CASSSTGGENTEAFF.